A single sample gave rise to the 13 T cell receptor beta chains below, sequenced in a study of T cells in tumors after PD-1 blockade. The protocol was immunoSEQ multiplex PCR, while the TCRdb copy is restricted to in-frame clones and leaves out a portion. The sample consists of about 33,000 clones, about three quarters of them appearing once. The specimen was PBMCs, collected before anti-PD-1 treatment. These receptors came from a human donor with basal cell carcinoma.

The chain has TRBV7-2 and TRBJ1-2; 9 bases map to TRBD1. The CDR3 is made up of 15 amino acids. From germline, CDR1 is SGHTA and CDR2 FQGNSA. Trimming removed 5 bases from V and 8 bases from J; junction bases left unmatched: 12. CDR3 residues: CASSPSIQGAMGYTF. For the CDR3, the DNA is TGTGCCAGCAGCCCCTCAATACAGGGGGCGATGGGCTACACCTTC.

The rearrangement joins TRBV19 to TRBJ2-1; 7 bases are a match to TRBD2. The V gene's germline CDR1 is LNHDA and CDR2 SQIVND (reference sequence). This CDR3 contains 14 residues. J was trimmed by 4 bases and V by 8 bases; bases with no gene match: 8. DNA for the CDR3: TGTGCCAGTGCGAGGGCTAGCGGTTACAATGAGCAGTTCTTC. Protein sequence: CASARASGYNEQFF.

The chain links TRBV5-1 to TRBJ2-1, with D tentatively TRBD2 (6 bases). Germline loops: CDR1 SGHRS, CDR2 YFSETQ. The ends were cut back, 5 bases at V and 5 bases at J, with 11 bases in the middle. The CDR3 sequence is 13 residues long. The CDR3 sequence: CASRAGGDNEQFF. In DNA form, the CDR3 reads TGCGCCAGCAGAGCCGGGGGAGACAATGAGCAGTTCTTC.

The chain recombines TRBV30 with TRBJ2-3; D is uncertain. In germline, CDR1 is GTSNPN, CDR2 SVGIG (reference sequence). The V end was cut by 4 bases, the J end by 5 bases, with 10 bases between. This CDR3 has 12 amino acids. This CDR3 reads CAWIEAGDTQYF. The CDR3 DNA sequence: TGTGCCTGGATCGAAGCCGGAGATACGCAGTATTTT. Combining the CDR3 with reference TRBV30 and TRBJ2-3 gives the whole variable domain SQTIHQWPATLVQPVGSPLSLECTVEGTSNPNLYWYRQAAGRGLQLLFYSVGIGQISSEVPQNLSASRPQDRQFILSSKKLLLSDSGFYLCAWIEAGDTQYFGPGTRLTVL.

The gene calls are TRBV21-1 and TRBJ1-3; the table's TRBD1 call for D was not verified on the DNA. TRBV21-1 is a pseudogene segment. The CDR3 has 17 residues. The CDR3: CASSKGGHRTTGNTIYF. The DNA for the CDR3 is TGTGCCAGCAGCAAAGGGGGGCACCGGACCACCGGAAACACCATATATTTT.

This clone was counted once. The genes are TRBV2 and TRBJ1-1, with a weak D call TRBD1 (5 bases). The CDR3 spans 14 residues. Trimming cost V 0 bases and J 1 base, with 6 bases left between them. Germline V gene sequence: CDR1 SNHLY, CDR2 FYNNEI. The CDR3 nucleotides are TGTGCCAGCAGTGAAGCGGGGACGAACACTGAAGCTTTCTTT. Its translation is CASSEAGTNTEAFF.

The chain combines TRBV5-1 with TRBJ2-1; 10 positions match TRBD1. Germline values: CDR1 SGHRS, CDR2 YFSETQ. The CDR3 runs to 15 residues. V lost 4 bases and J lost 5; bases outside the gene matches: 6. CDR3: CASSARQGANNEQFF. CDR3 bases: TGCGCCAGCAGCGCTCGACAGGGGGCCAACAATGAGCAGTTCTTC.

The gene calls are TRBV27 and TRBJ2-1; 10 bases are shared with TRBD1. V shed 3 bases, J shed 12 bases, and the junction held 8 bases outside the gene matches. This CDR3 has 14 residues. Germline V gives CDR1 MNHEY, CDR2 SMNVEV (reference sequence). The CDR3 region is CASSLKTGGGWQFF. In nucleotides, the CDR3 is TGTGCCAGCAGTTTGAAGACAGGGGGCGGGTGGCAGTTCTTC.

The V and J genes are TRBV2 and TRBJ2-3; 10 nucleotides match TRBD1. This CDR3 comprises 14 residues. The V gene end was trimmed by 6 bases and the J gene end by 4 bases; junction bases not matched to a gene: 4. Germline CDR1 and CDR2: SNHLY and FYNNEI. The CDR3 DNA is TGTGCCAGCAGAGTGGACAGGGGGGCAGATACGCAGTATTTT. Amino acid sequence: CASRVDRGADTQYF.

This CDR3 reads CASSWDGTGLDGANVLTF. Here the CDR3 DNA reads TGTGCCAGCAGCTGGGACGGGACAGGGCTCGATGGGGCCAACGTCCTGACTTTC. This chain connects TRBV5-4 to TRBJ2-6, with TRBD1 matching 9 bases. After removal of 3 bases from V and 3 bases from J, the junction contained 10 bases not matched to a gene. CDR1 SGHNT and CDR2 YYREEE come from the germline V gene (reference sequence). CDR3 length: 18 residues.

This clone was found once. The J gene is TRBJ1-4, the V gene TRBV10-2; maybe TRBD1 (6 bases). Germline CDR1 WSHSY, CDR2 SAAADI. V lost 2 bases and J 8 bases, leaving 9 bases between the germline ends. CDR3 size: 13 residues. CDR3 coding DNA: TGCGCCAGCAGTGAGGGACAGAGGGAAAAACTGTTTTTT. It specifies CASSEGQREKLFF.

This clone was seen only a few times. The rearrangement links TRBV2 to TRBJ2-4, with TRBD2 matching 7 bases. In germline, CDR1 is SNHLY, CDR2 FYNNEI. V dropped 5 bases and J dropped 0; count of bases not matched to a gene: 4. The CDR3 has 15 amino acids. CDR3 in amino acids: CASSREAGAKNIQYF. As DNA, the CDR3 is TGTGCCAGCAGTCGGGAGGCAGGAGCCAAAAACATTCAGTACTTC.

The chain couples TRBV28 to TRBJ2-7, with TRBD2 as a possible D gene (5 bases). Between the trimmed V and J ends, which lost 5 bases and 2 bases, there was a span of 13 bases. CDR1 MDHEN and CDR2 SYDVKM come from the germline V gene. This CDR3 contains 14 residues. The CDR3 sequence is CASSGLEDAYEQYF. The CDR3, as DNA: TGTGCCAGCAGTGGACTGGAGGACGCCTACGAGCAGTACTTC.